The clone carrying this T cell receptor beta chain was recorded a few times. The sample comes from a study of early T cells in non-severe SARS-CoV-2 infection. TCRdb re-analysed the 5' RACE reads in MiXCR, keeping a single row per CDR3 protein. Here the sample spans about 46,000 distinct CDR3 sequences, approximately 8.5% being singletons. Sequencing was done on a sample of whole blood. The receptor was isolated from an adult who was a healthcare worker with PCR-confirmed SARS-CoV-2 infection or an uninfected control (not recorded which).

The CDR3: CATRTSASYNEQFF. CDR3 in DNA: TGTGCCACCCGAACTAGCGCCTCCTACAATGAGCAGTTCTTC. The V and J genes are TRBV6-2 or TRBV6-3 and TRBJ2-1; the match to TRBD2 covers 7 bases. CDR1 and CDR2 (germline): MNHEY, SVGEGT. The J segment lost 0 bases and the V segment lost 10 bases, leaving 6 bases of the junction unmatched. CDR3 length equals 14 residues.